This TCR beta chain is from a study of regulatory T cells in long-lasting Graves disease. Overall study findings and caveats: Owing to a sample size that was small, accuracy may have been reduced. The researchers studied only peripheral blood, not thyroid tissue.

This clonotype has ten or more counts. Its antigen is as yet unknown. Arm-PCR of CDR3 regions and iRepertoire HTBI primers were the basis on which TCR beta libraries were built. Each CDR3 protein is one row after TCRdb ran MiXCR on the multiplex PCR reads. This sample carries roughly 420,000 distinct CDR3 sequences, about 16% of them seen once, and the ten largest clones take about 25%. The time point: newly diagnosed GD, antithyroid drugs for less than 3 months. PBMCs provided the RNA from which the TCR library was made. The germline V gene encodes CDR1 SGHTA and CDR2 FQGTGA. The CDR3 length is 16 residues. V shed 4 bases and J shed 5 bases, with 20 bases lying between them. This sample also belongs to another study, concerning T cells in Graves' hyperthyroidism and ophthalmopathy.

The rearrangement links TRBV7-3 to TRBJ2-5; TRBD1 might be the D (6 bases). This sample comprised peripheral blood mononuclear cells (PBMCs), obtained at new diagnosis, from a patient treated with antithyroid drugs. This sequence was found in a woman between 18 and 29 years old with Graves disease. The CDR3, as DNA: TGTGCCAGCAGCTCTACATCCGGGACGCAGGGGGAGACCCAGTACTTC. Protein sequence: CASSSTSGTQGETQYF. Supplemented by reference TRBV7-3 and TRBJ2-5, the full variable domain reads GAGVSQTPSNKVTEKGKYVELRCDPISGHTALYWYRQSLGQGPEFLIYFQGTGAADDSGLPNDRFFAVRPEGSVSTLKIQRTERGDSAVYLCASSSTSGTQGETQYFGPGTRLLVL.